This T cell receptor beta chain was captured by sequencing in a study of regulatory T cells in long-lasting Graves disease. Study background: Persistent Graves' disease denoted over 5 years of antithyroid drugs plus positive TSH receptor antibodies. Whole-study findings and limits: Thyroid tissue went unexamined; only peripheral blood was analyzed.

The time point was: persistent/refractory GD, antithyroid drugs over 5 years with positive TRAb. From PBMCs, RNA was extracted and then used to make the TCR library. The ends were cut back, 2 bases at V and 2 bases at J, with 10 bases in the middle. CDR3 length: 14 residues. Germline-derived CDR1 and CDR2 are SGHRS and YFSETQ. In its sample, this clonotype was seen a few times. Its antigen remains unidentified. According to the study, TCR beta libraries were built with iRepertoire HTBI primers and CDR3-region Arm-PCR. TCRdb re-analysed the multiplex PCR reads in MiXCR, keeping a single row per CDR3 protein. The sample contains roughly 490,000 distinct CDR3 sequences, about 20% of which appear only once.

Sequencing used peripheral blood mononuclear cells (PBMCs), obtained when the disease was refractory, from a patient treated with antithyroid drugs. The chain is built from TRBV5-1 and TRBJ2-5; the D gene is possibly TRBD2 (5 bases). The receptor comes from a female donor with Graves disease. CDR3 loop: CASSFGVEQETQYF. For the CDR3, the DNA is TGCGCCAGCAGCTTCGGGGTCGAACAAGAGACCCAGTACTTC.